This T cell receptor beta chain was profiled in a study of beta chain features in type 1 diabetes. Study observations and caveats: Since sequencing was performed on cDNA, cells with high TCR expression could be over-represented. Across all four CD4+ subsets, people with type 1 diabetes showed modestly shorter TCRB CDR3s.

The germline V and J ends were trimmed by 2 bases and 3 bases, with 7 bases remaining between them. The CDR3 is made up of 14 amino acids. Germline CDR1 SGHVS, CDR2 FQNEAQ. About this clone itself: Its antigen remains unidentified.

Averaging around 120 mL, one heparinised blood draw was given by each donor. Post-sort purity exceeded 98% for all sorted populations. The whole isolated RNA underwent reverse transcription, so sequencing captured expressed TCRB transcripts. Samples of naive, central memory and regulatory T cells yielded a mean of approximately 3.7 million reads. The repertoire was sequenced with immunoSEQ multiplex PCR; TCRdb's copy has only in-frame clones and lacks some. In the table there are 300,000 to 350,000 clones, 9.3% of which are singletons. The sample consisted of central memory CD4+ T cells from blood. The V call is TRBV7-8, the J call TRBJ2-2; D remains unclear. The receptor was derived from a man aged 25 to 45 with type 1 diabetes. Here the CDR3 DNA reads TGTGCCAGCAGCTTAATGATACACACCGGGGAGCTGTTTTTT. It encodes CASSLMIHTGELFF.